This T cell receptor (beta chain) was documented in a study of blood T cells in healthy people across ages. Findings and caveats of the study: Aged donors had fewer naive CD4+ cells and lower diversity than long-lived donors.

With a J-beta primer mix and a sample-barcoded 5' primer, a second PCR ran 7 to 11 cycles. Each CDR3 protein is one row after TCRdb ran MiXCR on the 5' RACE reads. In the table there are fewer than 950,000 distinct CDR3 sequences, 53% of which are singletons. A remark on this clonotype: The antigen is not known.

This CDR3 spans 14 amino acids. The germline gives CDR1 DFQATT, CDR2 SNEGSKA (reference sequence). The TCR was taken from a man at least 80 years old in good health. The sequenced material came from blood. V is TRBV20-1 and J is TRBJ2-5; 12 nucleotides agree with TRBD2. The J call may be mistaken, given a closer DNA end match to TRBJ2-7. The CDR3 spells CSARPGLAGREQYF. The CDR3 DNA reads TGCAGTGCTAGACCAGGACTAGCGGGACGCGAGCAGTACTTC.